The sequence of this T cell receptor beta chain was determined in a study of blood T cell repertoires in COVID-19. Across the whole study: The United States, Italy and Spain provided the acute and convalescent COVID-19 samples.

Using immunoSEQ multiplex PCR, the repertoire was profiled, and TCRdb retains in-frame clones only, with some absent. The data show approximately 460,000 clones, 80% to 90% seen once. The CDR3 is made up of 15 amino acids. Trimming left V 4 bases short and J 4 bases short, with 16 bases between. The germline V gene encodes CDR1 MNHEY and CDR2 SVGAGI. The J gene is TRBJ2-5, the V gene TRBV6-5; tentatively, D is TRBD1 (5 bases). The source of this sequence is a man between 18 and 35 years old with COVID-19, enrolled during active disease. Specimen: peripheral blood. The CDR3 DNA follows: TGTGCCAGCAGTTTTGAAGGGGTTTCAGGAGAGACCCAGTACTTC. This translates into CASSFEGVSGETQYF.